Sequencing of this T cell receptor (beta chain) was carried out in a study of T cell responses to AZD1222 COVID-19 vaccine. Study conclusions and caveats: Every sample of the repertoires postdated the peak T cell response. Clonal diversity was possibly underestimated, and the donors were mostly white British, with more females. Nearly half of spike-specific TCRs reportedly target variant regions that are unmutated in the B.1.351 and B.1.1.7 variants.

TCRdb keeps only in-frame clones here, not all; method: immunoSEQ multiplex PCR. Seen here are about 120,000 clones, 70% to 90% observed once, and the top ten hold about 3.3%. V lost 8 bases and J 8 bases, leaving 13 bases between the germline ends. Per the germline V gene, CDR1 is MNHEY and CDR2 is SVGAGI. This CDR3 contains 12 residues. For this clone: Its target is not known.

Material: peripheral blood, obtained 28 days after the second AZD1222 dose. The receptor comes from an adult who received the AZD1222 COVID-19 vaccine. The chain has TRBV6-5 and TRBJ2-1; D gene ambiguous. The CDR3 DNA is TGTGCCAGCCGCGGCGTCCTAGATGAGCAGTTCTTC. It is translated as CASRGVLDEQFF.